This T cell receptor beta chain was retrieved from a study of blood T cell repertoires in COVID-19. Profiling relied on immunoSEQ multiplex PCR, and the TCRdb table lists in-frame clones only, not all of them. The data show roughly 200,000 clones, approximately 85% seen once. CDR3 length equals 16 residues. The V gene lost 0 bases and the J gene lost 2 bases, with 11 bases spanning the gap. CDR1 LNHDA and CDR2 SQIVND come from the germline V gene (reference sequence). The clonotype originates from a man in his forties who had recovered from COVID-19. This sequence joins TRBV19 and TRBJ1-5; D not resolved. Sequences were obtained from PBMCs or T cells enriched from blood (not recorded which). CDR3 in amino acids: CASSIDWASGNQPQHF. As DNA, the CDR3 is TGTGCCAGTAGTATAGATTGGGCCTCCGGCAATCAGCCCCAGCATTTT.